This is a list of T cell receptor beta chains from one sample in a study of T cell repertoires in cytomegalovirus infection. MiXCR, applied by TCRdb to the reads, yields one record per CDR3 protein. Among around 770,000 distinct CDR3 sequences listed, about 29% were seen once. Their specific antigens are unknown. Sequences were derived from cultured CD8+ T cells from PBMCs, sampled from culture after CMV antigen stimulation. Every receptor here comes from a human donor in good health (CMV status not recorded). Some clones in this sample may be carry-over from other donors' samples. The CDR3 runs from the conserved cysteine through the conserved F or W. The D gene is left open where the match is weak. Size is omitted from some rows. Given values are once, few, many or a class for expanded clones.

few	TRBJ2-5	NA	TRBV6-6	TGTGCCAGCAGTTACTTCCTTTCCCCCCAATCGGAGACCCAGTACTTC	CASSYFLSPQSETQYF
NA	TRBJ2-7	NA	TRBV4-2	TGTGCCAGCAGCCAAGACGATTCTTTAATAGCCTCGTATGAGCAGTACTTC	CASSQDDSLIASYEQYF
NA	TRBJ2-2	TRBD2	TRBV7-2	TGTGCCAGCAGCCAAGGAGGTGGTGGGCTAGCGGGGAGAGCCGGGGAGCTGTTTTTT	CASSQGGGGLAGRAGELFF
NA	TRBJ2-2	TRBD1	TRBV14	TGTGCCAGCAGCCCCGGGACAGGGGGCATCGGGGAGCTGTTTTTT	CASSPGTGGIGELFF
NA	TRBJ2-7	NA	TRBV20-1	TGCAGTGCTCCTCATCAGGGGAACCCCTACGAGCAGTACTTC	CSAPHQGNPYEQYF
many	TRBJ1-6	NA	TRBV20-1	TGCAGTGCCAAGAGGAGGGTCAGCCGGACTTCTGGGAATTCACCCCTCCACTTT	CSAKRRVSRTSGNSPLHF
NA	TRBJ1-1	TRBD1	TRBV7-9	TGTGCCAGCAGCTTACTAGGTCTCAACGGACAGGTTATGGTCACTGAAGCTTTCTTT	CASSLLGLNGQVMVTEAFF
NA	TRBJ2-7	TRBD1	TRBV6-1	TGTGCCAGCACCCTGAGGGCAGGACAGGGAACCTACGAGCAGTACTTC	CASTLRAGQGTYEQYF
many	TRBJ1-2	NA	TRBV7-9	TGTGCCAGCAGCCTTGGACTTGACTATGGCTACACCTTC	CASSLGLDYGYTF
NA	TRBJ2-1	TRBD1	TRBV12-3/TRBV12-4	TGTGCCAGCAGTTTATTAGCACAGGGGGGCTACAATGAGCAGTTCTTC	CASSLLAQGGYNEQFF
NA	TRBJ2-1	TRBD1	TRBV5-6	TGTGCCAGCAGCTTGGATGGGACAGGGGGTTTTGATGAGCAGTTCTTC	CASSLDGTGGFDEQFF
NA	TRBJ1-2	NA	TRBV6-5	TGTGCCAGCAGTTACTCGGATCACTACACCTTC	CASSYSDHYTF
few	TRBJ2-7	TRBD1	TRBV27	TGTGCCAGCAGTTTCCGGGGACAGGGGCTCTACGAGCAGTACTTC	CASSFRGQGLYEQYF
few	TRBJ1-5	NA	TRBV7-6	TGTGCCAGCAGCTTCGGGGAAGGTTACAATCAGCCCCAGCATTTT	CASSFGEGYNQPQHF
NA	TRBJ1-1	NA	TRBV6-2/TRBV6-3	TGTGCCAGCAGTTACGTTCAGGGGATCACTGAAGCTTTCTTT	CASSYVQGITEAFF
NA	TRBJ2-7	NA	TRBV11-2	TGTGCCAGCAGCCCTAGACACGAGCAGTACTTC	CASSPRHEQYF
NA	TRBJ1-2	NA	TRBV6-1	TGTGCCAGCAGGGAGACAAGGAGTTTACTTAACTATGGCTACACCTTC	CASRETRSLLNYGYTF
many	TRBJ1-5	TRBD1	TRBV27	TGTGCCAGCAGTTCGACAGGGAGCAATCAGCCCCAGCATTTT	CASSSTGSNQPQHF
many	TRBJ2-3	TRBD2	TRBV7-9	TGTGCCAGCAGCTTAGCTCGGGGAGGGGCCGCAGGCACAGATACGCAGTATTTT	CASSLARGGAAGTDTQYF
few	TRBJ1-6	TRBD1	TRBV7-3	TGTGCCAGCAGCCGGACGGGACAGGGGGGCTCACCCCTCCACTTT	CASSRTGQGGSPLHF
few	TRBJ2-2	NA	TRBV5-5	TGTGCCAGCAGCTTGGGTGCCCTGGGACCCGGGGAGCTGTTTTTT	CASSLGALGPGELFF
few	TRBJ2-2	NA	TRBV12-3/TRBV12-4	TGTGCCAGCAGTTTATATGAGCCGAACACCGGGGAGCTGTTTTTT	CASSLYEPNTGELFF
few	TRBJ1-1	TRBD1	TRBV27	TGTGCCAGCACTCCTGGGACAGGGGGCACTGAAGCTTTCTTT	CASTPGTGGTEAFF
NA	TRBJ1-5	NA	TRBV6-6	TGTGCCAGCAGTTACCTGTGGGATCAGCCCCAGCATTTT	CASSYLWDQPQHF
NA	TRBJ2-5	NA	TRBV7-6	TGTGCCAGCAGCGGCTACTCGGGACAAAGAGAGACCCAGTACTTC	CASSGYSGQRETQYF
NA	TRBJ1-5	TRBD1	TRBV20-1	TGCAGTGCTAGAGATGGGTGGGACAGGAATCAGCCCCAGCATTTT	CSARDGWDRNQPQHF
NA	TRBJ2-1	NA	TRBV7-9	TGTGCCAGCAGCTTAGACAGGGACCTCTACAATGAGCAGTTCTTC	CASSLDRDLYNEQFF
NA	TRBJ1-1	TRBD1	TRBV27	TGTGCCAGCAGTTACCCAGGGGGCGGCACTGAAGCTTTCTTT	CASSYPGGGTEAFF
NA	TRBJ2-2	NA	TRBV5-3	TGTGCCAGCAGCTTTAACAGGGCCGGGGAGCTGTTTTTT	CASSFNRAGELFF